This paragraph reports one T cell receptor beta chain. No antigen is known for it. The junction shows a germline mismatch at one end, possibly a read error. Naive CD8 isolation took CD45RO-negative cells positively selected for CCR7 and excluded terminally differentiated effector memory CD45RA+ cells. The sample originates from a study of shared clonotypes between healthy human individuals. Study-wide context: Researchers assigned three CD4 naive, three CD4 memory, two CD8 naive and one CD8 memory plate to each donor.

Splitting of each subset's genomic DNA was done evenly across several immunoSEQ plates. Using immunoSEQ multiplex PCR, the repertoire was profiled, and TCRdb retains in-frame clones only, with some absent. The data contain hundreds of thousands of clones, about 95% of them singletons. The length of the CDR3 is 16 residues. Looked up from germline, CDR1 is SGDLS and CDR2 is YYNGEE. Study results and caveats: The naive CD4 repertoires of a handful of donors were compared, and roughly 5% of clonotypes were shared.

The sequence was obtained from a woman under 40 in good health. The sample consisted of naive CD8+ T cells sorted from blood. V usage is TRBV9 and J usage is TRBJ2-2, with D unresolved. CDR3 in amino acids: CASSQEDLIYPGELFF. CDR3 in DNA: TGTGCCAGCAGCCAAGAGGATTTGATATACCCCGGTGAGCTGTTTTTT.